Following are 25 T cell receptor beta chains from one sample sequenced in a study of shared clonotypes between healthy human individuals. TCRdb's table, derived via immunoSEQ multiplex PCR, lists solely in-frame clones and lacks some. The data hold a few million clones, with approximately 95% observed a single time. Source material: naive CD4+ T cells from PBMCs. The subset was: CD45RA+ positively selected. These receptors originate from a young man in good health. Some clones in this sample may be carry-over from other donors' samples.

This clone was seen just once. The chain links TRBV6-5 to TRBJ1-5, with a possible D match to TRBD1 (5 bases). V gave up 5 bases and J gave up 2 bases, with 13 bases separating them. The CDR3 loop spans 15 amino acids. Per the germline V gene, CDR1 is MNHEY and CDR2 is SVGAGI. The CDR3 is CASSTGRDGNQPQHF. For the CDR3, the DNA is TGTGCCAGCAGTACTGGGAGGGACGGCAATCAGCCCCAGCATTTT.

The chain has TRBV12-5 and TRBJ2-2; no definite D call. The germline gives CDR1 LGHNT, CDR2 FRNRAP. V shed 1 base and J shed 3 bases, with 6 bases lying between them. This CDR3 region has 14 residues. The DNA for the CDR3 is TGTGCTAGTGGTTTGGCACACGACACCGGGGAGCTGTTTTTT. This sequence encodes CASGLAHDTGELFF.

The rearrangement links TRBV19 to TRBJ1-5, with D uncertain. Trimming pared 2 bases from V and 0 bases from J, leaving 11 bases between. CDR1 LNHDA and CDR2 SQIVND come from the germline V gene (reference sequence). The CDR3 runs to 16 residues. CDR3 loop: CASSIMATFSNQPQHF. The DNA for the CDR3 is TGTGCCAGTAGTATAATGGCAACCTTTAGCAATCAGCCCCAGCATTTT.

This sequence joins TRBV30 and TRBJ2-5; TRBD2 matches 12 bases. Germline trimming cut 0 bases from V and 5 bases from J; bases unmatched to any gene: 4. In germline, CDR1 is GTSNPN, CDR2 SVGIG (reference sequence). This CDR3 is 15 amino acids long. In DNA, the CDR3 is TGTGCCTGGAGTGTCGGACTAGCGGGGATGGAGACCCAGTACTTC. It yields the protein CAWSVGLAGMETQYF. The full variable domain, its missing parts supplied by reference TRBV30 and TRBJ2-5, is SQTIHQWPATLVQPVGSPLSLECTVEGTSNPNLYWYRQAAGRGLQLLFYSVGIGQISSEVPQNLSASRPQDRQFILSSKKLLLSDSGFYLCAWSVGLAGMETQYFGPGTRLLVL.

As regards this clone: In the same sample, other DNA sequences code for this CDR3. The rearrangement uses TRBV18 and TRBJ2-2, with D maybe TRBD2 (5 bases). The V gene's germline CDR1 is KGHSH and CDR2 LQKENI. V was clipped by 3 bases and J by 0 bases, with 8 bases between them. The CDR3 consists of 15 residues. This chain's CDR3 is CASSPRLPNTGELFF. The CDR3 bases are TGTGCCAGCTCACCCAGACTACCGAACACCGGGGAGCTGTTTTTT.

The CDR3 nucleotides read TGCGCCAGCAGCCAAGATCGCGGGCGCTCCTACAATGAGCAGTTCTTC. As protein: CASSQDRGRSYNEQFF. This sequence joins TRBV4-3 and TRBJ2-1; D is perhaps TRBD2 (5 bases). From germline, CDR1 is LGHNA and CDR2 YSLEER. The germline V and J ends were trimmed by 0 bases and 0 bases, with 9 bases remaining between them. The CDR3 has 16 amino acids.

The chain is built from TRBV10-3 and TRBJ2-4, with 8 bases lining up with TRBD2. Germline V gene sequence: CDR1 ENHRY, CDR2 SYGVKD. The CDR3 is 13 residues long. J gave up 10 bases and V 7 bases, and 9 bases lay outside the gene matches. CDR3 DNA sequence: TGTGCCATCAAGCTAGCGGGTTCAAGGATTCAGTACTTC. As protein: CAIKLAGSRIQYF.

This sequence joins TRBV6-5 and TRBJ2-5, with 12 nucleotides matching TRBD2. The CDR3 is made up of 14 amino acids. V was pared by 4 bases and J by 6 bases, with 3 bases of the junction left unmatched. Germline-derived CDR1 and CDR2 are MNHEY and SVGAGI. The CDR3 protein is CASSSGLAGQTQYF. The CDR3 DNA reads TGTGCCAGCAGTTCTGGACTAGCGGGACAGACCCAGTACTTC.

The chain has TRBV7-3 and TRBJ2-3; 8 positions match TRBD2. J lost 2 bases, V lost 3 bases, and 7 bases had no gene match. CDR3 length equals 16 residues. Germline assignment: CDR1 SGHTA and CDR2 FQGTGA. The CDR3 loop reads CASSFGLAVNTDTQYF. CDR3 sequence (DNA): TGTGCCAGCAGCTTCGGACTAGCAGTTAACACAGATACGCAGTATTTT.

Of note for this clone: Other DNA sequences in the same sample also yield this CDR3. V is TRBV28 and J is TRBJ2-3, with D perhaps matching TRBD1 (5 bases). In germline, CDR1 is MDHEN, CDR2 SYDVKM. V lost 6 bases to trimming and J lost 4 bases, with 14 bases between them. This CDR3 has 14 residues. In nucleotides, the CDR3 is TGTGCCAGCAGCAGGGCAGGTGACGCAGATACGCAGTATTTT. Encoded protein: CASSRAGDADTQYF.

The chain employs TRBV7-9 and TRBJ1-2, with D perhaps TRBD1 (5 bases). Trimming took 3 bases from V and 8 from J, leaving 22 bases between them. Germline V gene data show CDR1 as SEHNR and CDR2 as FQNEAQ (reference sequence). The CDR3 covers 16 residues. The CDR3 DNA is TGTGCCAGCAGCTTCCTAGCGTCCGCAGGGTCAGGCGGCTACACCTTC. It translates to CASSFLASAGSGGYTF.

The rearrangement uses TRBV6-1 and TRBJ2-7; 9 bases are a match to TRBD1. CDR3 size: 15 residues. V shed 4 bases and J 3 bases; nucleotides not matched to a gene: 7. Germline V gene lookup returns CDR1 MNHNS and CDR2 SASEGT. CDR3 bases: TGTGCCAGCAGTGTCGACAGGGGGGAAATCTACGAGCAGTACTTC. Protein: CASSVDRGEIYEQYF.

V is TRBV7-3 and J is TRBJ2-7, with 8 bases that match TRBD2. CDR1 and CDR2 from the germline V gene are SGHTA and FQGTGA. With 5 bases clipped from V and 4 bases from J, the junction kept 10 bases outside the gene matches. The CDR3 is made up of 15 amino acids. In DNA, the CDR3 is TGTGCCAGCAGCCTCACTAGCGGTGGGGCTTACGAGCAGTACTTC. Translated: CASSLTSGGAYEQYF.

The CDR3 coding sequence is TGTGCCAGCACCGTTGGGCAGGCCTCCTACAATGAGCAGTTCTTC. It specifies CASTVGQASYNEQFF. The chain uses TRBV7-2 and TRBJ2-1; D unclear. This CDR3 region has 15 residues. The V end lost 7 bases, the J end lost 0 bases, and 13 bases lay between the germline ends. CDR1 is SGHTA and CDR2 is FQGNSA in the germline V gene.

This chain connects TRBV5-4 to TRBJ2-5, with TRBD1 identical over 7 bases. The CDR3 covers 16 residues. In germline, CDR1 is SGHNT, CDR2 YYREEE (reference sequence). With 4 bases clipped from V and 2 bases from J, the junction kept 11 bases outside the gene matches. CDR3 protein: CASSPGQATPQETQYF. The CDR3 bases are TGTGCCAGCAGCCCAGGACAGGCTACACCTCAAGAGACCCAGTACTTC.

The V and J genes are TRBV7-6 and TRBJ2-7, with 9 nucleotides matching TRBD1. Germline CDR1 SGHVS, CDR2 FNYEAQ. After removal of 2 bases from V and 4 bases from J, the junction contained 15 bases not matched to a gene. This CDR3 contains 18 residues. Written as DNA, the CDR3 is TGTGCCAGCAGCTTACGCCCCCCTGCGGCGGACAGGGGTTACGAGCAGTACTTC. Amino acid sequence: CASSLRPPAADRGYEQYF.

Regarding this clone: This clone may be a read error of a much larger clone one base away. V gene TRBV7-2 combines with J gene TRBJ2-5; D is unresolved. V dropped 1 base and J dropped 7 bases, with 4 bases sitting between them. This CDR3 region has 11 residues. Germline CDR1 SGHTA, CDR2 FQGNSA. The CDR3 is CASSLEGTQYF. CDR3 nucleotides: TGTGCCAGCAGCTTAGAAGGGACCCAGTACTTC. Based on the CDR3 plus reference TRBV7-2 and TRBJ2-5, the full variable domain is GAGVSQSPSNKVTEKGKDVELRCDPISGHTALYWYRQSLGQGLEFLIYFQGNSAPDKSGLPSDRFSAERTGGSVSTLTIQRTQQEDSAVYLCASSLEGTQYFGPGTRLLVL.

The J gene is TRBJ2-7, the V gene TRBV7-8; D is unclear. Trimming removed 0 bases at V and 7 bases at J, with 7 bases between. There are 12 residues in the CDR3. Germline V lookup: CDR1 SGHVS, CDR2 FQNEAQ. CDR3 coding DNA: TGTGCCAGCAGCTTAGCCCGTTCTGAGCAGTACTTC. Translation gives CASSLARSEQYF.

The CDR3 here is CASSRALPGANVLTF. The CDR3 DNA sequence: TGTGCCAGCAGCCGCGCTCTCCCTGGGGCCAACGTCCTGACTTTC. The V gene is TRBV28, the J gene TRBJ2-6; D unresolved. V was pared by 6 bases and J by 2 bases, with 11 bases between. The CDR3 has 15 residues. Germline V lookup: CDR1 MDHEN, CDR2 SYDVKM.

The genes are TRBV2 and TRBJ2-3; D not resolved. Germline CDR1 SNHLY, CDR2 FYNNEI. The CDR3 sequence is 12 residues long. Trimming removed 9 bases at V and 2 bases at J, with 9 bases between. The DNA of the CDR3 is TGTGCCAGTCGGCAGGTCACAGATACGCAGTATTTT. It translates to CASRQVTDTQYF.

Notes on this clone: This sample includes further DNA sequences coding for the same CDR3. The CDR3 nucleotides read TGCAGCGTTGAGGACAGGGGCGATGAGCAGTTCTTC. It yields the protein CSVEDRGDEQFF. The chain is built from TRBV29-1 and TRBJ2-1; 9 bases fit TRBD1. The CDR3 totals 12 residues. V gave up 3 bases and J gave up 8 bases; unmatched junction bases: 2. CDR1 is SQVTM, CDR2 ANQGSEA, per germline.

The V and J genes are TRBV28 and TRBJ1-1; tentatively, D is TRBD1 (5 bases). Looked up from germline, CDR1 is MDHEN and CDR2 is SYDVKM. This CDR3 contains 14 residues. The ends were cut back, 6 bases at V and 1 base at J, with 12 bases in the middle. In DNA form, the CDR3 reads TGTGCCAGCAGACCAAGTACAGGGAACACTGAAGCTTTCTTT. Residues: CASRPSTGNTEAFF. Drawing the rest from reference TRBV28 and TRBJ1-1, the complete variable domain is DVKVTQSSRYLVKRTGEKVFLECVQDMDHENMFWYRQDPGLGLRLIYFSYDVKMKEKGDIPEGYSVSREKKERFSLILESASTNQTSMYLCASRPSTGNTEAFFGQGTRLTVV.

CDR3: CASSIGLAGGGYEQYF. The DNA of the CDR3 is TGTGCCAGTAGTATAGGGCTAGCGGGAGGCGGATACGAGCAGTACTTC. The rearrangement uses TRBV19 and TRBJ2-7; 11 positions agree with TRBD2. In germline, CDR1 is LNHDA, CDR2 SQIVND (reference sequence). Trimming cost V 1 base and J 4 bases; bases outside gene matches: 6. The CDR3 has 16 residues.

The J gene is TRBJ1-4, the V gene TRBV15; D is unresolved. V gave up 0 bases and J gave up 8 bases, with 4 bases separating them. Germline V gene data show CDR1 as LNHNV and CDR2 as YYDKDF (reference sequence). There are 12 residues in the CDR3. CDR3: CATSRDWEKLFF. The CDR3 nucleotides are TGTGCCACCAGCAGAGACTGGGAAAAACTGTTTTTT.

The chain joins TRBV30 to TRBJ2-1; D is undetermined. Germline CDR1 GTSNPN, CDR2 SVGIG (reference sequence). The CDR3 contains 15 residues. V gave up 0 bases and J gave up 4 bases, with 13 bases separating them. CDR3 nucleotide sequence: TGTGCCTGGAGTGTACGAGGCGGAAAATACAATGAGCAGTTCTTC. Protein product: CAWSVRGGKYNEQFF.